What follows are 27 T cell receptor beta chains derived from one specimen sequenced in a study of CD8+CD57+ T cells in acquired aplastic anemia. Genomic DNA provided the template from which TCR beta VDJ and CDR3 profiles were obtained. TCRdb used MiXCR to reprocess the reads, holding one entry per CDR3 protein. The profile shows 100,000 to 150,000 distinct CDR3 sequences, under 60% of them singletons. Sequencing was done on patients that had shown CD8+CD57+ cell expansion by flow cytometry. The sample taken for sequencing was sorted CD4+, CD8+, or CD8+CD57+ T cells (not recorded which) from PBMCs. These receptors all stem from a human donor with aplastic anemia.

This clonotype was picked up a small number of times. This chain connects TRBV2 to TRBJ2-5; 16 nucleotides align to TRBD2. Trimming removed 4 bases from V and 7 bases from J; junction bases left unmatched: 6. The CDR3 spans 16 residues. Germline assignment: CDR1 SNHLY and CDR2 FYNNEI. As DNA, the CDR3 is TGTGCCAGCAGTGGTGGGACTAGCGGGAGGGCCGGGACCCAGTACTTC. Translated: CASSGGTSGRAGTQYF.

This rearrangement joins TRBV7-2 to TRBJ1-3, with a weak D call TRBD1 (5 bases). Trimming left V 8 bases short and J 4 bases short, with 12 bases between. This CDR3 region has 13 residues. Per the germline V gene, CDR1 is SGHTA and CDR2 is FQGNSA. The CDR3 reads CASSPRGGNTIYF. In DNA, the CDR3 is TGTGCCAGCTCTCCTCGGGGCGGAAACACCATATATTTT.

In its sample, this clonotype was seen a few times. The chain combines TRBV6-5 with TRBJ1-4; no definite D call. V dropped 4 bases and J dropped 4 bases, with 10 bases sitting between them. The CDR3 covers 14 residues. Germline CDR1 is MNHEY and CDR2 is SVGAGI. Here the CDR3 reads CASSLGWINEKLFF. The CDR3 DNA reads TGTGCCAGCAGTTTAGGATGGATTAATGAAAAACTGTTTTTT.

The sample holds a few counts of this clonotype. The gene calls are TRBV20-1 and TRBJ1-2; 7 nucleotides match TRBD1. V shed 3 bases, J shed 4 bases, and the junction held 8 bases outside the gene matches. The CDR3 is 14 amino acids. The germline V gene encodes CDR1 DFQATT and CDR2 SNEGSKA (reference sequence). DNA for the CDR3: TGCAGTGCTAGGGAACAGGGGTCCCCCTATGGCTACACCTTC. Translating gives CSAREQGSPYGYTF.

The sample holds a few counts of this clonotype. The chain links TRBV30 to TRBJ1-1; D call uncertain. The V and J ends lost 3 bases and 6 bases respectively, with 8 bases between them. The length of the CDR3 is 11 residues. Germline assignment: CDR1 GTSNPN and CDR2 SVGIG (reference sequence). Here the CDR3 reads CAWSLISEAFF. CDR3 DNA sequence: TGTGCCTGGAGCCTTATTTCTGAAGCTTTCTTT.

The V gene is TRBV6-5, the J gene TRBJ1-2; maybe TRBD1 (5 bases). V gave up 2 bases and J gave up 6 bases, with 10 bases separating them. The germline gives CDR1 MNHEY, CDR2 SVGAGI. The CDR3 extends over 13 amino acids. CDR3 sequence reads: CASSYLAGHGYTF. CDR3 sequence (DNA): TGTGCCAGCAGTTACCTGGCAGGGCATGGCTACACCTTC.

CDR3 sequence reads: CSARDRRGGQGGGYTF. The CDR3 DNA follows: TGCAGTGCTAGAGATCGTCGGGGGGGACAGGGCGGTGGCTACACCTTC. The V call is TRBV20-1, the J call TRBJ1-2; 9 nucleotides line up with TRBD1. This CDR3 contains 16 residues. The trim removed 0 bases at V and 7 bases at J, leaving 12 bases unmatched. In germline, CDR1 is DFQATT, CDR2 SNEGSKA (reference sequence).

V and J are TRBV7-3 and TRBJ2-3; the match to TRBD1 covers 8 bases. Trimming took 6 bases from V and 5 from J; bases not matched to a gene: 4. This CDR3 spans 13 amino acids. CDR1 SGHTA and CDR2 FQGTGA come from the germline V gene. CDR3 in DNA: TGTGCCAGCAGGACAGGGGCGGGAGATACGCAGTATTTT. Amino acids: CASRTGAGDTQYF.

This clonotype was observed many times. The chain employs TRBV7-6 and TRBJ2-5; 9 positions match TRBD2. There are 15 residues in the CDR3. The V and J ends lost 8 bases and 7 bases, in that order; junction bases with no gene match: 14. The germline V gene encodes CDR1 SGHVS and CDR2 FNYEAQ. The CDR3 DNA sequence: TGTGCCAGCGCCAGAGGGGTAGCGGGGGAGGGGACCCAGTACTTC. It encodes CASARGVAGEGTQYF.

Only a few counts were recorded for this clonotype. This chain joins TRBV7-2 and TRBJ2-7; D is unclear. In germline, CDR1 is SGHTA, CDR2 FQGNSA. The ends were cut back, 4 bases at V and 9 bases at J, with 16 bases in the middle. The CDR3 consists of 13 residues. The CDR3 DNA reads as TGTGCCAGCAGCTCAACCGTTTCGGGTCGGCAGTACTTC. Its translation: CASSSTVSGRQYF. Full variable domain (missing parts from reference TRBV7-2 and TRBJ2-7): GAGVSQSPSNKVTEKGKDVELRCDPISGHTALYWYRQSLGQGLEFLIYFQGNSAPDKSGLPSDRFSAERTGGSVSTLTIQRTQQEDSAVYLCASSSTVSGRQYFGPGTRLTVT.

This chain links TRBV2 with TRBJ2-7; TRBD1 matches 9 bases. There are 15 residues in the CDR3. With 5 bases clipped from V and 0 bases from J, the junction kept 5 bases outside the gene matches. Germline lookup yields CDR1 SNHLY and CDR2 FYNNEI. The CDR3 nucleotides read TGTGCCAGCAGTTCCGGGACAGGGATCTCCTACGAGCAGTACTTC. Amino acids: CASSSGTGISYEQYF.

This clonotype was counted between two and nine times. The chain employs TRBV5-5 and TRBJ1-2; D perhaps matches TRBD1 (6 bases). Germline CDR1 and CDR2: SGHKS and YYEKEE (reference sequence). There are 15 residues in the CDR3. The V gene lost 2 bases and the J gene lost 6 bases, with 17 bases spanning the gap. CDR3 nucleotides: TGTGCCAGCAGCTTCACGAAGTCCAGGGGCAATGGCTACACCTTC. Amino acids: CASSFTKSRGNGYTF.

This chain links TRBV19 with TRBJ2-5; possible D gene TRBD1, 5 bases. Germline CDR1 LNHDA, CDR2 SQIVND (reference sequence). Trimming pared 4 bases from V and 5 bases from J, leaving 11 bases between. This CDR3 has 13 residues. The CDR3 region is CASSTGFGETQYF. CDR3 DNA: TGTGCCAGTAGTACAGGGTTTGGGGAGACCCAGTACTTC.

The V gene is TRBV7-9, the J gene TRBJ2-7; possibly TRBD1 for D (5 bases). Trimming pared 1 base from V and 2 bases from J, leaving 12 bases between. Germline lookup yields CDR1 SEHNR and CDR2 FQNEAQ (reference sequence). This CDR3 contains 15 residues. The CDR3 here is CASSLVLQGAYEQYF. The CDR3 DNA reads as TGTGCCAGCAGCTTAGTCCTGCAGGGTGCCTACGAGCAGTACTTC.

This clonotype was detected once. The chain employs TRBV11-1 and TRBJ2-1, with 9 bases that match TRBD1. This CDR3 has 15 residues. V lost 5 bases and J lost 7; bases outside the gene matches: 9. The germline gives CDR1 SGHAT, CDR2 FQDESV (reference sequence). CDR3 amino acids: CASSTGTGLVNEQFF. In nucleotides, the CDR3 is TGTGCCAGCAGCACCGGGACAGGGTTAGTAAATGAGCAGTTCTTC.

This clonotype was recorded many times. The CDR3 protein is CASSARTSGREQFF. The CDR3, as DNA: TGTGCCAGCAGCGCCCGGACTAGCGGGAGGGAGCAGTTCTTC. V and J are TRBV7-9 and TRBJ2-1; 14 positions match TRBD2. The V segment lost 5 bases and the J segment 10 bases; nucleotides outside the gene matches: 4. In germline, CDR1 is SEHNR, CDR2 FQNEAQ (reference sequence). The CDR3 has 14 amino acids.

The chain links TRBV7-2 to TRBJ1-1; D perhaps matches TRBD1 (5 bases). CDR3 length equals 16 residues. Trimming left V 0 bases short and J 4 bases short, with 15 bases between. The germline CDR1 and CDR2 sequences are SGHTA and FQGNSA. The CDR3 nucleotides are TGTGCCAGCAGCTTAGCGGGTCGGGGGAAGACCACTGAAGCTTTCTTT. Residues: CASSLAGRGKTTEAFF.

V and J are TRBV7-6 and TRBJ1-1, with D tentatively TRBD1 (6 bases). V lost 2 bases and J 7 bases, leaving 8 bases between the germline ends. This CDR3 is 12 amino acids long. Germline CDR1 is SGHVS and CDR2 is FNYEAQ. As DNA, the CDR3 is TGTGCCAGCAGCTTAACAGGGTTTGAAGCTTTCTTT. As protein: CASSLTGFEAFF. The full variable domain, rest sourced from reference TRBV7-6 and TRBJ1-1, is GAGVSQSPRYKVTKRGQDVALRCDPISGHVSLYWYRQALGQGPEFLTYFNYEAQQDKSGLPNDRFSAERPEGSISTLTIQRTEQRDSAMYRCASSLTGFEAFFGQGTRLTVV.

The chain carries TRBV5-1 and TRBJ1-1, with 8 bases identical to TRBD1. The CDR3 is made up of 13 amino acids. Germline assignment: CDR1 SGHRS and CDR2 YFSETQ. V was clipped by 3 bases and J by 8 bases; unmatched bases: 6. The CDR3: CASSWGQDYEAFF. The DNA for the CDR3 is TGCGCCAGCAGCTGGGGACAGGACTACGAAGCTTTCTTT. Filled out from reference TRBV5-1 and TRBJ1-1, the complete variable domain reads KAGVTQTPRYLIKTRGQQVTLSCSPISGHRSVSWYQQTPGQGLQFLFEYFSETQRNKGNFPGRFSGRQFSNSRSEMNVSTLELGDSALYLCASSWGQDYEAFFGQGTRLTVV.

Concerning this clonotype: A much larger clone sits a single nucleotide away, making a read error possible. The gene calls are TRBV20-1 and TRBJ1-4; 9 nucleotides line up with TRBD1. The CDR3 runs 16 residues. Germline V lookup: CDR1 DFQATT, CDR2 SNEGSKA (reference sequence). The CDR3: CSASNRGQSVNEELFF. CDR3 nucleotide sequence: TGCAGTGCTAGTAACAGGGGGCAATCGGTTAATGAAGAACTGTTTTTT.

The rearrangement joins TRBV20-1 to TRBJ2-1, with a tentative D call TRBD2 (6 bases). With 0 bases removed from V and 8 bases from J, the gap between germline ends came to 20 bases. The CDR3 extends over 16 amino acids. The V gene's germline CDR1 is DFQATT and CDR2 SNEGSKA (reference sequence). CDR3 amino acids: CSARDWKRVGRDEQFF. The CDR3 region has the DNA TGCAGTGCTAGAGATTGGAAGCGGGTAGGTAGGGATGAGCAGTTCTTC.

The chain joins TRBV10-3 to TRBJ2-7; D is uncertain. Germline CDR1 and CDR2: ENHRY and SYGVKD. This CDR3 has 12 residues. V lost 6 bases and J lost 10, with 16 bases in between. This chain's CDR3 is CAIRENSENQYF. In DNA, the CDR3 is TGTGCCATCAGGGAAAACTCGGAGAACCAGTACTTC.

J is TRBJ2-1 and V is TRBV10-3, with D possibly being TRBD1 (6 bases). The CDR3 runs 11 residues. Germline values: CDR1 ENHRY, CDR2 SYGVKD. The V gene lost 7 bases and the J gene lost 5 bases, with 6 bases spanning the gap. CDR3 nucleotide sequence: TGTGCCATCAACAGGGACAATGAGCAGTTCTTC. As protein: CAINRDNEQFF.

This clonotype has just one count. The chain recombines TRBV2 with TRBJ1-6, with no clear D. CDR1 SNHLY and CDR2 FYNNEI come from the germline V gene. This CDR3 region has 15 residues. Trimming shortened V by 5 bases and J by 3 bases, and 11 bases separated the two germline ends. The chain's CDR3 is CASSIRTIYNSPLHF. The CDR3 nucleotides read TGTGCCAGCAGTATTAGGACGATCTATAATTCACCCCTCCACTTT.

This clonotype appeared many times. This CDR3 reads CASSLVTFGGGFDEQFF. CDR3 DNA: TGCGCCAGCAGCTTGGTTACTTTCGGCGGGGGCTTCGATGAGCAGTTCTTC. The V gene is TRBV5-1, the J gene TRBJ2-1; D is possibly TRBD2 (7 bases). Trimming shortened V by 0 bases and J by 8 bases, and 21 bases separated the two germline ends. This CDR3 comprises 17 residues. The V gene's germline CDR1 is SGHRS and CDR2 YFSETQ. Full variable domain (missing parts from reference TRBV5-1 and TRBJ2-1): KAGVTQTPRYLIKTRGQQVTLSCSPISGHRSVSWYQQTPGQGLQFLFEYFSETQRNKGNFPGRFSGRQFSNSRSEMNVSTLELGDSALYLCASSLVTFGGGFDEQFFGPGTRLTVL.

This clonotype was found a few times. The chain joins TRBV5-8 to TRBJ1-6; unclear D gene. Trimming removed 2 bases at V and 9 bases at J, with 15 bases between. The CDR3 is 15 amino acids. Germline CDR1 and CDR2: SGHTS and YDEGEE. In DNA, the CDR3 is TGTGCCAGCAGCTTTAGCATAAACGCAGGTTCACCCCTCCACTTT. It codes for CASSFSINAGSPLHF.

This clonotype came up a few times. V gene TRBV7-6 combines with J gene TRBJ1-2; D unresolved. The V end was cut by 5 bases, the J end by 2 bases, with 6 bases between. This CDR3 is 12 amino acids long. Germline assignment: CDR1 SGHVS and CDR2 FNYEAQ. CDR3 region: CASSQGNYGYTF. The CDR3 DNA reads TGTGCCAGCAGCCAAGGCAACTATGGCTACACCTTC.